This T cell receptor (beta chain) was identified in a study of regulatory T cells in long-lasting Graves disease. Overall study results and limits: Persistent Graves' patients possessed reduced TCR diversity relative to recently diagnosed ones.

In this sample, this clonotype turned up many times. Its antigen is not known. The sample's time point: newly diagnosed GD, antithyroid drugs for less than 3 months. With RNA extracted from PBMCs as input, the TCR library was made. Both iRepertoire HTBI primers and Arm-PCR of CDR3 regions were used to build the TCR beta libraries. From the multiplex PCR reads, TCRdb called clonotypes with MiXCR, one entry per CDR3 protein. The sample carries more than 400,000 distinct CDR3 sequences, roughly 15% recorded once. The CDR3 is 15 amino acids. Deletions cut 4 bases from V and 5 bases from J, with 17 bases between. Germline CDR1 reads MNHEY; CDR2 reads SMNVEV (reference sequence). These data were also filed under a second study, of T cells in Graves' hyperthyroidism and ophthalmopathy. From that report: The primer set for the first-round RT-PCR of the TCR CDR3 was HTBI. Most expanded thyroid clonotypes above 0.001 also appeared in blood.

Specimen: peripheral blood mononuclear cells (PBMCs), collected at new diagnosis, from a patient treated with antithyroid drugs. This clonotype was sampled from a woman in her twenties or thirties with Graves disease. The chain carries TRBV27 and TRBJ2-5; D might be TRBD1 (5 bases). CDR3 region: CASSSAQGSVETQYF. The CDR3 nucleotides are TGTGCCAGCAGTTCGGCGCAGGGTTCCGTGGAGACCCAGTACTTC.